A selection of T cell receptor beta chains follows, all from one sample in a study of shared clonotypes between healthy human individuals. Assay used: immunoSEQ multiplex PCR; TCRdb lists only in-frame clones, some missing. The sample has 650,000 to 750,000 clones, around 72% seen once. Sequenced sample: memory CD4+ T cells sorted from blood. These receptors were obtained from a woman in her twenties or thirties in good health. Each CDR3 is given with its conserved first and last residue. D genes are given only for firm matches. The size entry is marked missing in some rows and otherwise reads once, few, many or a size class.

14	TRBJ1-1	.	.	TRBV30	TGTGCCTGGAGGGGGGTGGCCCCCGGCTCTGAAGCTTTCTTT	CAWRGVAPGSEAFF
14	TRBJ1-5	.	few	TRBV2	TGTGCCAGCAGTGAACCGGAGGGCAATCAGCCCCAGCATTTT	CASSEPEGNQPQHF
17	TRBJ2-6	.	.	TRBV27	TGTGCCAGCAGTTTATTGGGGGCCAACTCTGGGGCCAACGTCCTGACTTTC	CASSLLGANSGANVLTF
15	TRBJ2-1	.	.	TRBV2	TGTGCCAGCAGTGTAGAGGGAATGGCGTACAATGAGCAGTTCTTC	CASSVEGMAYNEQFF
14	TRBJ2-7	.	.	TRBV2	TGTGCCAGCAGTCCAGCGGGTCCCTCGAACGAGCAGTACTTC	CASSPAGPSNEQYF
14	TRBJ2-2	TRBD2	.	TRBV19	TGTGCCAGTAAAGTGGGAGGGGACACCGGGGAGCTGTTTTTT	CASKVGGDTGELFF
15	TRBJ1-4	TRBD1	few	TRBV5-1	TGCGCCAGCAGCTCCGGGACAGGGGGTAATGAAAAACTGTTTTTT	CASSSGTGGNEKLFF
16	TRBJ2-1	TRBD2	.	TRBV2	TGTGCCAGCAATCCCCATGTGGCTAGCGGAGACAATGAGCAGTTCTTC	CASNPHVASGDNEQFF
15	TRBJ1-5	.	many	TRBV30	TGTGCCTGGAGTGTACAAGGTTCTAGCAATCAGCCCCAGCATTTT	CAWSVQGSSNQPQHF
14	TRBJ2-7	.	.	TRBV6-1	TGTGCCAGCAGAAGCAGGGGGGTTGCCTACGAGCAGTACTTC	CASRSRGVAYEQYF
16	TRBJ2-7	.	few	TRBV27	TGTGCCAGCAGTTTTGGGGAGACAGGAGGGGGATACGAGCAGTACTTC	CASSFGETGGGYEQYF
15	TRBJ1-1	.	.	TRBV19	TGTGCCAGCAGGACCTTCACTCCTGGGGACACTGAAGCTTTCTTT	CASRTFTPGDTEAFF
16	TRBJ1-5	.	few	TRBV27	TGTGCCAGCAGGACTGGAGGGAAACTTAGCAATCAGCCCCAGCATTTT	CASRTGGKLSNQPQHF
15	TRBJ1-3	.	.	TRBV7-2	TGTGCCAGCAGCTCCAGGGTTACCTCTGGAAACACCATATATTTT	CASSSRVTSGNTIYF
14	TRBJ1-1	.	.	TRBV10-3	TGTGCCATCAGTGAAGAGCGGAGGAACACTGAAGCTTTCTTT	CAISEERRNTEAFF
16	TRBJ2-1	.	.	TRBV5-1	TGCGCCAGCAGCTTTTCGGGACCCCTCGCAGGCAATGAGCAGTTCTTC	CASSFSGPLAGNEQFF
14	TRBJ1-3	.	few	TRBV2	TGTGCCAGTCGAACAGAGAGCTCTGGAAACACCATATATTTT	CASRTESSGNTIYF
15	TRBJ1-5	.	.	TRBV2	TGTGCCAGCAGTACGCAGGGATATCCGGAGCAGCCCCAGCATTTT	CASSTQGYPEQPQHF
15	TRBJ1-5	.	.	TRBV6-1	TGTGCCAGCAGTGCCGACACGGCTAGCAATCAGCCCCAGCATTTT	CASSADTASNQPQHF
15	TRBJ2-2	.	.	TRBV4-2	TGTGCCAGCAGCTTGGAAGCGACGAACACCGGGGAGCTGTTTTTT	CASSLEATNTGELFF
12	TRBJ2-1	.	few	TRBV25-1	TGTGCCACCACCGACGACTACAATGAGCAGTTCTTC	CATTDDYNEQFF
15	TRBJ1-1	.	.	TRBV5-1	TGCGCCAGCAGCTTGCGTTGGGAAGCGAACACTGAAGCTTTCTTT	CASSLRWEANTEAFF
16	TRBJ2-1	TRBD2	.	TRBV27	TGTGCCAGCAGTTTTCGTTTCGCGGGAGGGCTCAATGAGCAGTTCTTC	CASSFRFAGGLNEQFF
14	TRBJ1-2	.	few	TRBV19	TGTGCCAGTACCAGACGGGAGCCGAACTATGGCTACACCTTC	CASTRREPNYGYTF
13	TRBJ2-3	.	.	TRBV6-5	TGTGCCAGCAGTTCGACAACGACCGGTACGCAGTATTTT	CASSSTTTGTQYF
13	TRBJ1-5	.	.	TRBV5-3	TGTGCCAGAAGCCCTGGGGTGGGGCAGCCCCAGCATTTT	CARSPGVGQPQHF
16	TRBJ2-3	TRBD2	many	TRBV11-2	TGTGCCAGCAGCGATAAACCGGGACTAAGAACAGATACGCAGTATTTT	CASSDKPGLRTDTQYF
14	TRBJ2-5	.	.	TRBV7-9	TGTGCCAGCAGCCCGCGGTTCGATGGAGAGACCCAGTACTTC	CASSPRFDGETQYF
12	TRBJ2-7	TRBD2	.	TRBV28	TGTGCCAGCTATGGGGGGGCCTACGAGCAGTACTTC	CASYGGAYEQYF
14	TRBJ1-1	.	.	TRBV14	TGTGCCAGCAGCCAACGGTGGGGGAACACTGAAGCTTTCTTT	CASSQRWGNTEAFF
12	TRBJ1-2	TRBD1	few	TRBV30	TGTGCCTGGAGTCGGTCGGGACAGGCTTACACCTTC	CAWSRSGQAYTF
15	TRBJ2-1	TRBD2	.	TRBV6-6	TGTGCCAGCACCTCGACTAGCGAGTGGCCCAATGAGCAGTTCTTC	CASTSTSEWPNEQFF
15	TRBJ2-6	.	.	TRBV9	TGTGCCAGCAGCGTAGATTGGAATGGGGCCAACGTCCTGACTTTC	CASSVDWNGANVLTF
15	TRBJ2-3	.	.	TRBV18	TGTGCCAGCTCACCACTAGCGGACAGCACAGATACGCAGTATTTT	CASSPLADSTDTQYF
14	TRBJ2-5	TRBD1	many	TRBV5-1	TGCGCCAGCAGTTCGGGACAGCAAGAAGAGACCCAGTACTTC	CASSSGQQEETQYF
11	TRBJ2-4	.	few	TRBV19	TGTGCCAGTAGTCTCCGAAACATTCAGTACTTC	CASSLRNIQYF
14	TRBJ1-4	TRBD1	.	TRBV4-1	TGCGCCAGCAGCCAGGGGGACAGTAATGAAAAACTGTTTTTT	CASSQGDSNEKLFF
14	TRBJ1-1	.	.	TRBV7-9	TGTGCCAGCAGTCAGAATACAGGGACCACTGAAGCTTTCTTT	CASSQNTGTTEAFF
14	TRBJ2-3	TRBD2	.	TRBV5-1	TGCGCCAGCAGCTTGTCTAGCGGGATAAATACGCAGTATTTT	CASSLSSGINTQYF
13	TRBJ1-3	.	.	TRBV5-1	TGCGCCAGCCGGTTGGGCTCTGGAAACACCATATATTTT	CASRLGSGNTIYF
16	TRBJ2-1	TRBD1	.	TRBV19	TGTGCCAGTAGCAAGACTGGGACAGGGGTTTCTAATGAGCAGTTCTTC	CASSKTGTGVSNEQFF
15	TRBJ1-2	.	few	TRBV5-5	TGTGCCAGCAGCTTGTATCGGGAACAGTGGGAAGGCTACACCTTC	CASSLYREQWEGYTF
15	TRBJ2-7	TRBD2	.	TRBV19	TGTGCCAGTAGTCCCGCGGGAGGTAGAAACTACGAGCAGTACTTC	CASSPAGGRNYEQYF
15	TRBJ2-3	.	.	TRBV2	TGTGCCAGCAGTCAACAGGGGGGGGTCACAGATACGCAGTATTTT	CASSQQGGVTDTQYF
15	TRBJ2-5	.	.	TRBV5-6	TGTGCCAGCCGACTTTTTACTACCGTCGTAGAGACCCAGTACTTC	CASRLFTTVVETQYF
11	TRBJ1-1	.	few	TRBV27	TGTGCCAGCAGTTTAGGGGGGCCTGCTTTCTTT	CASSLGGPAFF
15	TRBJ2-7	.	.	TRBV11-2	TGTGCCAGCAGCTCCCTTCAGGGCGTGGTAGGGGAGCAGTACTTC	CASSSLQGVVGEQYF
20	TRBJ2-1	TRBD2	.	TRBV19	TGTGCCAGTAGTCTTAGGCCGGGACTAGCGGCGTTCTACTCCTACAATGAGCAGTTCTTC	CASSLRPGLAAFYSYNEQFF
17	TRBJ2-1	.	once	TRBV9	TGTGCCAGCAGCGTACGACAGACAGTGGGAACCGACAATGAGCAGTTCTTC	CASSVRQTVGTDNEQFF
14	TRBJ2-3	TRBD2	many	TRBV5-1	TGCGCCAGCAGCTTGGTAGCGGGAGCAGATACGCAGTATTTT	CASSLVAGADTQYF
14	TRBJ2-2	.	.	TRBV7-9	TGTGCCAGCACCCGGGCTCAGAACACCGGGGAGCTGTTTTTT	CASTRAQNTGELFF
14	TRBJ2-1	.	few	TRBV6-1	TGTGCCAGCGTACCGGGCGGAACCTACAATGAGCAGTTCTTC	CASVPGGTYNEQFF
14	TRBJ2-1	.	.	TRBV9	TGTGCCAGCAGCACACAACCTAAGATAAATGAGCAGTTCTTC	CASSTQPKINEQFF
16	TRBJ1-5	.	.	TRBV28	TGTGCCAGCAGTTTAGTGGGGAGGGGGGCACGGCAGCCCCAGCATTTT	CASSLVGRGARQPQHF
16	TRBJ2-6	.	.	TRBV5-1	TGCGCCAGCAGCTCCGACCCAGCCTCTGGGGCCAACGTCCTGACTTTC	CASSSDPASGANVLTF
15	TRBJ2-3	.	.	TRBV6-5	TGTGCCAGCAGTCTACAGGGAGGGAGTACAGATACGCAGTATTTT	CASSLQGGSTDTQYF
17	TRBJ1-1	.	many	TRBV25-1	TGTGCCAGCAGTGAATCTATACCATTAGGGGGTAACACTGAAGCTTTCTTT	CASSESIPLGGNTEAFF
14	TRBJ2-7	TRBD1	.	TRBV13	TGTGCCAGCAGCTCCCGGACAGGAGTTTACGAGCAGTACTTC	CASSSRTGVYEQYF
16	TRBJ1-5	TRBD1	.	TRBV6-8	TGTGCCAGCAGCCCATTACAGGGGGCCGGCAATCAGCCCCAGCATTTT	CASSPLQGAGNQPQHF